This TCR beta chain came from a study of beta chain features in type 1 diabetes. Expressed TCRB transcripts got sequenced, as all isolated RNA was reverse transcribed. Assay used: immunoSEQ multiplex PCR; TCRdb lists only in-frame clones, some missing. The table lists fewer than 25,000 clones, almost 70% of them singletons. In germline, CDR1 is MNHEY, CDR2 SVGAGI. The CDR3 contains 14 residues. V gave up 6 bases and J gave up 5 bases; unmatched junction bases: 6. This clone has just a few counts. The clonotype originates from a woman in her thirties or forties in good health. The rearrangement joins TRBV6-5 to TRBJ2-2; 7 nucleotides match TRBD1. The sequenced sample was Tregs from blood. CDR3 nucleotides: TGTGCCAGCAGCCCAGGGGGTAATACCGGGGAGCTGTTTTTT. Its protein product is CASSPGGNTGELFF.